The next 25 T cell receptor beta chains were all read from a single sample in a study of cytomegalovirus exposure and HLA in healthy donors. Amplification used 60 Vbeta primers and 13 Jbeta primers. Profiling relied on immunoSEQ multiplex PCR, and the TCRdb table lists in-frame clones only, not all of them. The table has 160,000 or so clones, about three quarters seen once. Specimen: PBMCs. These TCRs come from a man aged 35-49 years in good health and CMV-seronegative.

The V and J genes are TRBV10-1 and TRBJ2-2, with D uncertain. V gave up 3 bases and J gave up 3 bases, with 5 bases separating them. The germline CDR1 and CDR2 sequences are WNHNN and SYGVQD (reference sequence). This CDR3 region has 13 residues. CDR3 nucleotide sequence: TGCGCCAGCAGTGACCCTGACACCGGGGAGCTGTTTTTT. Protein: CASSDPDTGELFF.

The rearrangement links TRBV19 to TRBJ1-1; D call uncertain. The germline CDR1 and CDR2 sequences are LNHDA and SQIVND (reference sequence). The CDR3 totals 14 residues. The ends were cut back, 7 bases at V and 0 bases at J, with 12 bases in the middle. The CDR3 reads CASTEGYVNTEAFF. CDR3 nucleotides: TGTGCCAGTACTGAGGGATATGTGAACACTGAAGCTTTCTTT.

This chain joins TRBV18 and TRBJ1-1; 7 positions agree with TRBD1. Germline loops: CDR1 KGHSH, CDR2 LQKENI. This CDR3 is built from 13 residues. The V segment lost 3 bases and the J segment 6 bases; nucleotides outside the gene matches: 4. CDR3: CASSPDRVSEAFF. The CDR3 DNA is TGTGCCAGCTCACCCGACAGGGTGTCTGAAGCTTTCTTT.

In this sample, this clone turned up a few times. The sample carries other DNA sequences with the same CDR3. The rearrangement links TRBV14 to TRBJ1-3; D perhaps matches TRBD1 (6 bases). V lost 9 bases to trimming and J lost 1 base, with 7 bases between them. The CDR3 is 12 residues long. Per the germline V gene, CDR1 is SGHDN and CDR2 is FVKESK. Here the CDR3 DNA reads TGTGCCAGTCAGGGGTCTGGAAACACCATATATTTT. This translates into CASQGSGNTIYF. Combining the CDR3 with reference TRBV14 and TRBJ1-3 gives the whole variable domain EAGVTQFPSHSVIEKGQTVTLRCDPISGHDNLYWYRRVMGKEIKFLLHFVKESKQDESGMPNNRFLAERTGGTYSTLKVQPAELEDSGVYFCASQGSGNTIYFGEGSWLTVV.

The chain has TRBV5-4 and TRBJ2-7; 7 nucleotides align to TRBD2. There are 14 residues in the CDR3. The V gene's germline CDR1 is SGHNT and CDR2 YYREEE (reference sequence). After removal of 4 bases from V and 3 bases from J, the junction contained 7 bases not matched to a gene. The CDR3 spells CASSHGTIIYEQYF. CDR3 coding DNA: TGTGCCAGCAGCCATGGGACTATAATCTACGAGCAGTACTTC.

The rearrangement joins TRBV19 to TRBJ1-1, with a tentative D call TRBD1 (5 bases). This CDR3 has 17 residues. Germline V gene sequence: CDR1 LNHDA, CDR2 SQIVND (reference sequence). Trimming stripped 4 bases from V and 0 bases from J, with 18 bases between. The CDR3 bases are TGTGCCAGTAGTACTGGACAAGGGTACTATTTGAACACTGAAGCTTTCTTT. Its protein product is CASSTGQGYYLNTEAFF.

The chain combines TRBV11-3 with TRBJ2-7; weak D call: TRBD1 (6 bases). The length of the CDR3 is 11 residues. Germline V gene lookup returns CDR1 SGHNT and CDR2 YENEEA. V lost 8 bases and J lost 4, with 9 bases in between. The chain's CDR3 is CASGTGYEQYF. CDR3 bases: TGTGCCAGCGGAACAGGGTACGAGCAGTACTTC.

This chain joins TRBV11-3 and TRBJ1-1; maybe TRBD1 (5 bases). Germline V CDR1 and CDR2: SGHNT, YENEEA. V was clipped by 3 bases and J by 11 bases, with 19 bases between them. The CDR3 is 14 amino acids. The CDR3 here is CASSLAAGMDPAFF. CDR3 DNA: TGTGCCAGCAGCTTGGCGGCAGGGATGGATCCGGCTTTCTTT.

The V and J genes are TRBV5-1 and TRBJ1-5, with a tentative D call TRBD1 (6 bases). This CDR3 comprises 15 residues. The germline V gene has CDR1 SGHRS and CDR2 YFSETQ. Trimming removed 4 bases from V and 0 bases from J, with 11 bases in between. CDR3 sequence reads: CASSARTVSNQPQHF. Here the CDR3 DNA reads TGCGCCAGCAGCGCCCGGACAGTTAGCAATCAGCCCCAGCATTTT.

This clone was seen only a few times. The CDR3 spells CASSQAVPDRDNEKLFF. CDR3 DNA sequence: TGTGCCAGCAGCCAGGCAGTACCGGACAGGGATAATGAAAAACTGTTTTTT. The V call is TRBV14, the J call TRBJ1-4, with 8 bases aligning to TRBD1. V dropped 3 bases and J dropped 4; count of bases not matched to a gene: 10. The CDR3 length is 17 residues. CDR1 and CDR2 (germline): SGHDN, FVKESK.

V is TRBV29-1 and J is TRBJ2-7; no clear D gene. The V end was cut by 4 bases, the J end by 3 bases, with 4 bases between. Germline CDR1 reads SQVTM; CDR2 reads ANQGSEA. The CDR3 is 10 residues long. The CDR3 DNA is TGCAGCGTTGGCGACTACGAGCAGTACTTC. Its protein product is CSVGDYEQYF.

The V gene is TRBV9, the J gene TRBJ2-1; D remains unclear. CDR1 and CDR2 (germline): SGDLS, YYNGEE. This CDR3 has 15 amino acids. Trimming took 0 bases from V and 5 from J, leaving 12 bases between them. CDR3: CASSVESIHHNEQFF. CDR3 bases: TGTGCCAGCAGCGTAGAGAGCATCCACCACAATGAGCAGTTCTTC.

J is TRBJ2-3 and V is TRBV11-3; perhaps TRBD2 as D (6 bases). This CDR3 contains 17 residues. V lost 5 bases, J lost 2 bases, and 20 bases lay in between. The germline CDR1 and CDR2 sequences are SGHNT and YENEEA. For the CDR3, the DNA is TGTGCCAGCAGCCCTCCCGTCGAGGGACTCTTCACAGATACGCAGTATTTT. This translates into CASSPPVEGLFTDTQYF.

V gene TRBV19 combines with J gene TRBJ1-2; 7 nucleotides line up with TRBD1. The length of the CDR3 is 16 residues. Germline V gives CDR1 LNHDA, CDR2 SQIVND (reference sequence). V lost 3 bases, J lost 1 base, and 8 bases stayed unmatched. The CDR3 loop is CASSIGRQGDNYGYTF. Here the CDR3 DNA reads TGTGCCAGTAGTATCGGACGACAGGGCGATAACTATGGCTACACCTTC.

In this sample, this clone turned up once. V is TRBV7-3 and J is TRBJ2-1; 11 nucleotides line up with TRBD2. From germline, CDR1 is SGHTA and CDR2 FQGTGA. J gave up 1 base and V 2 bases, and 1 base lay outside the gene matches. The CDR3 loop spans 16 amino acids. Written as DNA, the CDR3 is TGTGCCAGCAGCTTAGTAGCGGGAGGGTCCTACAATGAGCAGTTCTTC. It codes for CASSLVAGGSYNEQFF.

The chain has TRBV5-1 and TRBJ2-4; TRBD1 matches 7 bases. The trim removed 4 bases at V and 4 bases at J, leaving 5 bases unmatched. Looked up from germline, CDR1 is SGHRS and CDR2 is YFSETQ. The CDR3 has 14 residues. The CDR3 coding sequence is TGCGCCAGCAGCCAGGGGACAGAGAAAAACATTCAGTACTTC. Its translation is CASSQGTEKNIQYF. The entire variable domain, with the rest obtained from reference TRBV5-1 and TRBJ2-4, is as follows: KAGVTQTPRYLIKTRGQQVTLSCSPISGHRSVSWYQQTPGQGLQFLFEYFSETQRNKGNFPGRFSGRQFSNSRSEMNVSTLELGDSALYLCASSQGTEKNIQYFGAGTRLSVL.

This clone was found once. V is TRBV6-1 and J is TRBJ1-1; 10 positions match TRBD1. This CDR3 has 14 amino acids. V shed 6 bases and J 5 bases; nucleotides not matched to a gene: 6. The germline CDR1 and CDR2 sequences are MNHNS and SASEGT. CDR3 sequence reads: CASRVDRGNTEAFF. The CDR3 DNA is TGTGCCAGCAGAGTGGACAGGGGGAATACTGAAGCTTTCTTT.

This clone has only a few counts. The chain links TRBV29-1 to TRBJ1-1, with TRBD1 as a possible D gene (6 bases). V was trimmed by 6 bases and J by 0 bases, leaving 17 bases between them. The CDR3 loop spans 15 amino acids. Germline CDR1 reads SQVTM; CDR2 reads ANQGSEA. CDR3 sequence reads: CSVGITGTMNTEAFF. The CDR3 nucleotides read TGCAGCGTAGGTATTACAGGGACCATGAACACTGAAGCTTTCTTT.

The chain employs TRBV7-2 and TRBJ1-2; maybe TRBD1 (5 bases). Germline V gene sequence: CDR1 SGHTA, CDR2 FQGNSA. This CDR3 comprises 12 residues. V was pared by 5 bases and J by 6 bases, with 10 bases between. The CDR3 is CASSPAGDGYTF. DNA for the CDR3: TGTGCCAGCAGCCCGGCGGGGGATGGCTACACCTTC.

The J gene is TRBJ1-5, the V gene TRBV10-3; the D is unclear. Germline V gene lookup returns CDR1 ENHRY and CDR2 SYGVKD. This CDR3 comprises 13 residues. V lost 6 bases and J 1 base, leaving 7 bases between the germline ends. The CDR3 sequence is CAISQESNQPQHF. In DNA, the CDR3 is TGTGCCATCAGCCAGGAAAGCAATCAGCCCCAGCATTTT.

The chain combines TRBV7-6 with TRBJ2-2, with 9 nucleotides matching TRBD2. This CDR3 has 17 residues. The germline V gene encodes CDR1 SGHVS and CDR2 FNYEAQ. Trimming took 1 base from V and 1 from J; bases not matched to a gene: 4. CDR3 in amino acids: CASSLVGLAWNTGELFF. The CDR3 DNA reads TGTGCCAGCAGCTTAGTTGGACTAGCGTGGAACACCGGGGAGCTGTTTTTT.

V and J are TRBV9 and TRBJ2-1; 8 nucleotides align to TRBD2. The length of the CDR3 is 18 residues. Germline assignment: CDR1 SGDLS and CDR2 YYNGEE. V was clipped by 4 bases and J by 7 bases; unmatched bases: 19. The CDR3 region is CASSRVGSRGGRGNEQFF. The CDR3 DNA follows: TGTGCCAGCAGCCGAGTAGGAAGTCGGGGGGGCCGGGGGAATGAGCAGTTCTTC.

The chain recombines TRBV6-6 with TRBJ2-7, with 9 positions matching TRBD1. V lost 5 bases to trimming and J lost 4 bases; unmatched junction nucleotides: 6. Germline-derived CDR1 and CDR2 are MNHNY and SVGAGI (reference sequence). CDR3 length: 14 residues. CDR3: CASSRGTGWYEQYF. CDR3 nucleotide sequence: TGTGCCAGCAGTAGGGGGACAGGGTGGTACGAGCAGTACTTC.

In this sample, this clone turned up once. The V and J genes are TRBV5-1 and TRBJ2-5; 10 bases are shared with TRBD1. J lost 4 bases, V lost 4 bases, and 13 bases had no gene match. CDR3 length: 17 residues. Germline V gives CDR1 SGHRS, CDR2 YFSETQ. The CDR3 DNA reads TGCGCCAGCAGCGGTTATTCCGGGACAGGGGAGGCAGAGACCCAGTACTTC. Translating it yields CASSGYSGTGEAETQYF.

For this clone: This same CDR3 is encoded by further DNA sequences in the sample. This chain uses TRBV6-5 with TRBJ1-3; TRBD1 agrees at 7 bases. The V and J ends lost 6 bases and 4 bases, in that order; junction bases with no gene match: 3. Per the germline V gene, CDR1 is MNHEY and CDR2 is SVGAGI. CDR3 length: 13 residues. As DNA, the CDR3 is TGTGCCAGCAGACAGGGGCTCGGAAACACCATATATTTT. This codes for CASRQGLGNTIYF.